This T cell receptor (beta chain) was documented in a study of response to subunit inactivated influenza vaccine. Study-wide points: Authors suggested that a seasonal influenza vaccination recruits few new T cells each time.

Points on this clonotype: Its target is not known.

TCRdb re-derived calls from the RT-PCR reads in MiXCR, one entry per CDR3 protein. Of about 160,000 distinct CDR3 sequences listed, roughly 10% are singletons. The TCR sequence derives from a man aged 50-59 years who received an inactivated influenza vaccine. The sequences come from non-naive T cells sorted from PBMCs, collected 40 to 50 days after vaccination.

The chain's CDR3 is CASSQEGTDNYGYTF. The CDR3 coding sequence is TGTGCCAGCAGCCAAGAAGGGACAGATAACTATGGCTACACCTTC. V gene TRBV4-2 combines with J gene TRBJ1-2; 7 bases fit TRBD1. Germline-derived CDR1 and CDR2 are LGHNA and YNFKEQ. This CDR3 comprises 15 residues. The V segment lost 0 bases and the J segment 1 base; nucleotides outside the gene matches: 2.